The T cell receptor beta chain described here comes from a study of OX40 agonist ivuxolimab in advanced cancers. Describing the broader study: Ivuxolimab, which targeted the costimulatory receptor OX40 (CD134), was an agonistic, fully human IgG2 monoclonal antibody. Peripheral TCRbeta sequencing aimed to test whether ivuxolimab altered TCR sequence diversity and caused clonal T-cell expansion. Intravenous ivuxolimab was administered to patients every 2 weeks at six dose levels: 0.01, 0.1, 0.3, 1.5, 3 and 10 mg/kg. Prior anti-PD-1, anti-PD-L1 or anti-CTLA-4 therapy was permitted, and checkpoint inhibitors had been received by about 36% of dose-escalation patients. In the dose-escalation cohort, 70% to 90% of patients were male, and the mean age was 60 years with a range of roughly 23 to 79. Partial responses occurred in three dose-escalation patients: two with cutaneous melanoma and one with hepatocellular carcinoma. Among the roughly 50 dose-escalation patients, about 20 had hepatocellular carcinoma, roughly 15 melanoma, 9 renal cell carcinoma and 9 head and neck cancer. The paper describes the monotherapy dose-escalation part (N of about 52 patients) of the phase I trial of ivuxolimab.

What the work shows at the level of the full study, not this receptor alone: The antigen specificity of the peripheral T cells that underwent clonal expansion was not determined. After ivuxolimab, expanded clones were on average more numerous among CD8+ T cells than among CD4+ T cells. In the 0.1-3.0 mg/kg groups, partial responders were among the patients with the lowest normalized peripheral clonal expansion, particularly in CD8+ T cells. Low levels of normalized T-cell clonal expansion were also seen in some patients who did not respond. At doses of 0.1 to 3.0 mg/kg, clonal expansion of both CD4+ and CD8+ blood T cells was observed from baseline to week 6.

Patients with a history of autoimmune disease or receiving systemic immunosuppression were excluded from the trial. Peripheral blood for TCR sequencing was collected from all dose cohorts at baseline, on cycle 4 day 1, and on cycle 7 day 1. The samples were taken from a phase I, first-in-human, multicenter, open-label dose-escalation trial of ivuxolimab. Adults with locally advanced or metastatic melanoma, renal cell carcinoma, hepatocellular carcinoma or head and neck squamous cell carcinoma were enrolled in the trial. Before TCR sequencing, CD4+ and CD8+ T cells were separately sorted from peripheral blood. For sequencing of the TCRbeta CDR3 region, genomic DNA was extracted from the sorted cells. TCRbeta CDR3 regions were sequenced using the immunoSEQ Assay. The immuneACCESS repertoire file appears here via TCRdb, limited to in-frame rearrangements. These files lack a portion of the clones; in checked studies, under half of the deficit traces to unresolved V genes, and the cause of the others is not known. Present in this sample are about 86,000 clones, around 90% of which were seen just once. Jointly, the top ten make up approximately 1.5% of the sample.

This clone showed up just once. This receptor's antigen is unknown. Base quality data are lacking; no much larger clone is found one base away. V is pared back by 4 bases and J by 4 bases, with 10 bases lying between the germline termini. Looking up the germline V gene yields CDR1 MRHNA and CDR2 SNTAGT. Reading from cysteine to phenylalanine, the CDR3 counts 14 amino acids. The DNA shown is the 42-base CDR3, in frame from base 1. The clonotype originates from an adult with an advanced solid tumor such as melanoma, head and neck, liver or kidney cancer. Sequenced material: CD4+ or CD8+ T cells sorted from blood, taken in a trial of the OX40 agonist ivuxolimab. The chain was built from TRBV6-4 and TRBJ2-2; the D call is possibly TRBD1 or TRBD2, each sharing 5 bases. The bases read TGTGCCAGCAGTGCGGGACCGATCACCGGGGAGCTGTTTTTT. This yields the protein CASSAGPITGELFF.